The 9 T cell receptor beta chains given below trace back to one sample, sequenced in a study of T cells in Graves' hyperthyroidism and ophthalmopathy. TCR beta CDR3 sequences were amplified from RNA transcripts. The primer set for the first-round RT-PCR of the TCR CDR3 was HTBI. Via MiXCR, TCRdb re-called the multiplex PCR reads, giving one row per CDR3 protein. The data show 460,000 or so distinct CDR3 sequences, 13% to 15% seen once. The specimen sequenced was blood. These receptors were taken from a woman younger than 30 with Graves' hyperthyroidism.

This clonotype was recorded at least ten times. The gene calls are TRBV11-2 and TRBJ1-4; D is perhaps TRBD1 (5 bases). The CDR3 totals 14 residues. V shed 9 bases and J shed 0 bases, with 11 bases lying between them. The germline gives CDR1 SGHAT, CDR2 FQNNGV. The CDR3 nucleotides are TGTGCCAGTCGGGGCTCTGCAACTAATGAAAAACTGTTTTTT. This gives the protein CASRGSATNEKLFF.

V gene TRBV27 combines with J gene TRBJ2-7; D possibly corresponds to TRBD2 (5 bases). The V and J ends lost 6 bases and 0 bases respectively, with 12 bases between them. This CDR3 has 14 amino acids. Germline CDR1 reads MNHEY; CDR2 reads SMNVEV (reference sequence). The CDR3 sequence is CASSRVGSSYEQYF. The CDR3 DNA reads TGTGCCAGCAGCCGAGTAGGGAGCTCCTACGAGCAGTACTTC.

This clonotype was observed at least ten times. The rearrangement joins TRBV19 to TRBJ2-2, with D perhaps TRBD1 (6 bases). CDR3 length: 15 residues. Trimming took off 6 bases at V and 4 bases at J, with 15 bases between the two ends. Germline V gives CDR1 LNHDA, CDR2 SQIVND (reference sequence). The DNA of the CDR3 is TGTGCCAGTAGCGTTAAACAGGGATTCACCGGGGAGCTGTTTTTT. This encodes CASSVKQGFTGELFF.

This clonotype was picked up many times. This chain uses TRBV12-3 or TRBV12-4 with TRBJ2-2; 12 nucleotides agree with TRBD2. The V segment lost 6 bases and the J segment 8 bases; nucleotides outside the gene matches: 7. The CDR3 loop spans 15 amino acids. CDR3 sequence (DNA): TGTGCCAGCAGCCCAACTAGCGGGGGGAGTGGGGAGCTGTTTTTT. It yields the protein CASSPTSGGSGELFF.

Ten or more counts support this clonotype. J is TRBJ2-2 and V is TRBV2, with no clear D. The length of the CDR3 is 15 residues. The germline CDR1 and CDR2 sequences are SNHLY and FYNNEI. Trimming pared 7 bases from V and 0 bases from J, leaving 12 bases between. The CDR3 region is CASNRLSANTGELFF. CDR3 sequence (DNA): TGTGCCAGCAATAGACTTTCCGCGAACACCGGGGAGCTGTTTTTT. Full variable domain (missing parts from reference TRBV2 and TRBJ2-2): EPEVTQTPSHQVTQMGQEVILRCVPISNHLYFYWYRQILGQKVEFLVSFYNNEISEKSEIFDDQFSVERPDGSNFTLKIRSTKLEDSAMYFCASNRLSANTGELFFGEGSRLTVL.

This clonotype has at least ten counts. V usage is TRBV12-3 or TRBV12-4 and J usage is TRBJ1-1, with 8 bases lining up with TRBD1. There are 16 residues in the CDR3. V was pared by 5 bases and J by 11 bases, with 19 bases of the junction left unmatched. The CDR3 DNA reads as TGTGCCAGCAGTCCCGGTGGGACAGGCTTTAGGGTGGCGGCTTTCTTT. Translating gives CASSPGGTGFRVAAFF.

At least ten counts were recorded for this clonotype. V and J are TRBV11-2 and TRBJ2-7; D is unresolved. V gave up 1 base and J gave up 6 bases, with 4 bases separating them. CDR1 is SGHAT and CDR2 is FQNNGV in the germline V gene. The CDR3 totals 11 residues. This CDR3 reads CASSLGSEQYV. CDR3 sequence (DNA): TGTGCCAGCAGCTTAGGGAGCGAGCAGTACGTC.

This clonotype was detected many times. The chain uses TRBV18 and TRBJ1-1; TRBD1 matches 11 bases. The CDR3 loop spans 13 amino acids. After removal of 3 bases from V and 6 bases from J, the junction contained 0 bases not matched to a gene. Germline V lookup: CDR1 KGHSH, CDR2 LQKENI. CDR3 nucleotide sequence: TGTGCCAGCTCACCGGGACAGGGGGCTGAAGCTTTCTTT. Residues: CASSPGQGAEAFF.

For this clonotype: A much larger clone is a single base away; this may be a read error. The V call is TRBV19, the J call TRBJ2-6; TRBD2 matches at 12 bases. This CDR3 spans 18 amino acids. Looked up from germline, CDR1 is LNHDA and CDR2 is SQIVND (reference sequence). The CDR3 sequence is CASSFGLAGPSEANVLTF. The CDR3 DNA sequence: TGTGCCAGTAGTTTCGGACTAGCGGGGCCATCTGAGGCCAACGTCCTGACTTTC.